This entry lists 21 T cell receptor beta chains sequenced from one sample in a study of regulatory T cells in long-lasting Graves disease. The time point: persistent/refractory GD, antithyroid drugs over 5 years with positive TRAb. PBMCs provided the RNA from which the TCR library was made. Both iRepertoire HTBI primers and Arm-PCR of CDR3 regions were used to build the TCR beta libraries. Each CDR3 protein gets one entry after TCRdb re-called the multiplex PCR reads with MiXCR. The sample has approximately 290,000 distinct CDR3 sequences; around 20% are singletons. This material consisted of peripheral blood mononuclear cells (PBMCs), taken when the disease was refractory, from a patient treated with antithyroid drugs. The receptors here all came from a female donor with Graves disease.

The chain carries TRBV28 and TRBJ1-6, with a tentative D call TRBD1 (5 bases). V dropped 2 bases and J dropped 9 bases, with 14 bases sitting between them. The CDR3 is made up of 15 amino acids. Per germline, CDR1 MDHEN and CDR2 SYDVKM. The CDR3, as DNA: TGTGCCAGCAGTTTAGGCAACTTCAGGGTTTCACCCCTCCACTTT. Its translation: CASSLGNFRVSPLHF.

This chain joins TRBV20-1 and TRBJ1-1; D is undetermined. Between the trimmed V and J ends, which lost 5 bases and 0 bases, there was a span of 13 bases. The germline V gene has CDR1 DFQATT and CDR2 SNEGSKA (reference sequence). This CDR3 region has 14 residues. For the CDR3, the DNA is TGCAGTGCTGTAAGCGCGACACTGAACACTGAAGCTTTCTTT. Its translation: CSAVSATLNTEAFF.

There are a few counts of this clonotype. V gene TRBV3-1 combines with J gene TRBJ2-5; 11 nucleotides agree with TRBD1. The CDR3 runs 16 residues. Germline CDR1 and CDR2: LGHDT and YNNKEL (reference sequence). The J segment lost 5 bases and the V segment lost 0 bases, leaving 5 bases of the junction unmatched. The chain's CDR3 is CASSQDWTGGDETQYF. For the CDR3, the DNA is TGTGCCAGCAGCCAAGATTGGACAGGGGGCGATGAGACCCAGTACTTC.

This clonotype was seen just once. This rearrangement joins TRBV19 to TRBJ2-7; 9 nucleotides align to TRBD1. CDR1 and CDR2 (germline): LNHDA, SQIVND (reference sequence). The trim removed 6 bases at V and 6 bases at J, leaving 6 bases unmatched. The CDR3 consists of 13 residues. The CDR3 spells CASRTRQGGEQYF. CDR3 DNA sequence: TGTGCCAGTAGAACCCGACAGGGGGGCGAGCAGTACTTC. Variable domain in full (rest from reference TRBV19 and TRBJ2-7): DGGITQSPKYLFRKEGQNVTLSCEQNLNHDAMYWYRQDPGQGLRLIYYSQIVNDFQKGDIAEGYSVSREKKESFPLTVTSAQKNPTAFYLCASRTRQGGEQYFGPGTRLTVT.

This chain connects TRBV6-1 to TRBJ2-5; TRBD2 matches at 7 bases. V shed 3 bases and J 5 bases; nucleotides not matched to a gene: 12. The CDR3 is made up of 16 amino acids. Germline CDR1 is MNHNS and CDR2 is SASEGT. DNA for the CDR3: TGTGCCAGCAGTGACCCGGGGGGTAGGAAAATGGAGACCCAGTACTTC. This gives the protein CASSDPGGRKMETQYF.

This chain uses TRBV6-1 with TRBJ2-7; possible D gene TRBD2, 6 bases. Germline V gene data show CDR1 as MNHNS and CDR2 as SASEGT. Deletions cut 5 bases from V and 2 bases from J, with 13 bases between. The CDR3 is made up of 14 amino acids. The CDR3 nucleotides read TGTGCCAGCAGTCTGGGAGGTGTACCCTACGAGCAGTACTTC. It codes for CASSLGGVPYEQYF.

This CDR3 is CASHRDRTTEKLFF. The CDR3 DNA reads TGTGCCAGCCACAGGGACAGGACCACAGAAAAACTGTTTTTT. J is TRBJ1-4 and V is TRBV7-2; TRBD1 agrees at 8 bases. The CDR3 loop spans 14 amino acids. The germline CDR1 and CDR2 sequences are SGHTA and FQGNSA. The junction had 10 bases not matched to a gene; V was cut back by 8 bases and J by 8 bases.

This clonotype was picked up a small number of times. The rearrangement joins TRBV6-1 to TRBJ2-6; 7 bases map to TRBD2. The CDR3 length is 15 residues. The V gene's germline CDR1 is MNHNS and CDR2 SASEGT. J was trimmed by 2 bases and V by 6 bases; bases with no gene match: 4. As DNA, the CDR3 is TGTGCCAGCAGGGCTAGCGGAACTGGGGCCAACGTCCTGACTTTC. Its protein product is CASRASGTGANVLTF.

This clonotype was picked up many times. The CDR3 region is CASSFQGLTEAFF. The DNA of the CDR3 is TGTGCCAGCAGTTTTCAGGGCCTCACTGAAGCTTTCTTT. This rearrangement joins TRBV6-5 to TRBJ1-1, with D possibly matching TRBD1 (5 bases). The CDR3 runs to 13 residues. Trimming removed 4 bases at V and 4 bases at J, with 10 bases between. Germline CDR1 reads MNHEY; CDR2 reads SVGAGI.

This clonotype was counted many times. V is TRBV6-1 and J is TRBJ2-5; 10 bases fit TRBD2. The V segment lost 5 bases and the J segment 5 bases; nucleotides outside the gene matches: 5. Germline V lookup: CDR1 MNHNS, CDR2 SASEGT. This CDR3 is 14 amino acids long. The CDR3 loop reads CASSPSGSEETQYF. The CDR3 DNA follows: TGTGCCAGCAGTCCTAGCGGGAGCGAGGAGACCCAGTACTTC.

This chain connects TRBV20-1 to TRBJ2-7; 11 bases match TRBD2. V trimming: 3 bases; J trimming: 7 bases; junction bases outside the gene matches: 11. The CDR3 length is 15 residues. Germline values: CDR1 DFQATT, CDR2 SNEGSKA (reference sequence). The CDR3 is CSARGSSGRAGEQYF. The CDR3 DNA sequence: TGCAGTGCTAGGGGGAGTAGCGGGAGGGCCGGGGAGCAGTACTTC.

This clonotype appeared a few times. The chain has TRBV19 and TRBJ2-7, with TRBD1 matching 8 bases. The germline V gene has CDR1 LNHDA and CDR2 SQIVND (reference sequence). CDR3 size: 15 residues. The V segment lost 6 bases and the J segment 2 bases; nucleotides outside the gene matches: 9. The CDR3 DNA is TGTGCCAGTAGACCCGAGGACAGGGCAACCTACGAGCAGTACTTC. Its translation is CASRPEDRATYEQYF.

This clonotype was found a few times. V gene TRBV4-3 combines with J gene TRBJ1-2; 7 nucleotides line up with TRBD1. The V and J ends lost 0 bases and 4 bases, in that order; junction bases with no gene match: 2. CDR1 and CDR2 (germline): LGHNA, YSLEER. The CDR3 sequence is 14 residues long. The CDR3 sequence: CASSQDSGGYGYTF. CDR3 coding DNA: TGCGCCAGCAGCCAAGATTCAGGGGGCTATGGCTACACCTTC.

The V gene is TRBV29-1, the J gene TRBJ2-2; TRBD2 might be the D (6 bases). In germline, CDR1 is SQVTM, CDR2 ANQGSEA. The CDR3 totals 14 residues. Trimming shortened V by 2 bases and J by 3 bases, and 10 bases separated the two germline ends. The CDR3 sequence: CSVELVADTGELFF. CDR3 coding DNA: TGCAGCGTTGAATTGGTAGCGGACACCGGGGAGCTGTTTTTT.

This chain links TRBV20-1 with TRBJ2-7; D gene ambiguous. V was pared by 0 bases and J by 1 base, with 7 bases between. CDR1 is DFQATT and CDR2 is SNEGSKA in the germline V gene (reference sequence). There are 13 residues in the CDR3. The CDR3 protein is CSARDIDSYEQYF. For the CDR3, the DNA is TGCAGTGCTAGAGATATTGATTCCTACGAGCAGTACTTC.

The rearrangement links TRBV28 to TRBJ2-7; 7 bases are a match to TRBD1. V lost 2 bases and J lost 6; bases outside the gene matches: 1. The germline CDR1 and CDR2 sequences are MDHEN and SYDVKM. The CDR3 loop spans 12 amino acids. The CDR3 spells CASSLRGPEQYF. CDR3 nucleotides: TGTGCCAGCAGTTTAAGGGGGCCCGAGCAGTACTTC.

This clonotype has only a few counts. This rearrangement joins TRBV9 to TRBJ2-7, with 9 nucleotides matching TRBD2. Germline V gene data show CDR1 as SGDLS and CDR2 as YYNGEE. The CDR3 contains 16 residues. With 0 bases clipped from V and 0 bases from J, the junction kept 4 bases outside the gene matches. CDR3 nucleotides: TGTGCCAGCAGCGTAGGGAGCGGGAGGAGCTCCTACGAGCAGTACTTC. Protein product: CASSVGSGRSSYEQYF.

A few counts support this clonotype. V usage is TRBV6-5 and J usage is TRBJ2-1, with 14 bases matching TRBD2. The CDR3 covers 18 residues. V lost 2 bases to trimming and J lost 8 bases; unmatched junction nucleotides: 11. In germline, CDR1 is MNHEY, CDR2 SVGAGI. The CDR3 is CASSYEPGLAGVYDEQFF. For the CDR3, the DNA is TGTGCCAGCAGTTACGAACCGGGACTAGCGGGAGTATATGATGAGCAGTTCTTC.

The chain combines TRBV6-5 with TRBJ2-2; D is perhaps TRBD2 (5 bases). The germline V gene has CDR1 MNHEY and CDR2 SVGAGI. Trimming took off 0 bases at V and 8 bases at J, with 10 bases between the two ends. The CDR3 spans 14 residues. This chain's CDR3 is CASSYSNLAGELFF. The CDR3 region has the DNA TGTGCCAGCAGTTACTCGAACCTAGCAGGGGAGCTGTTTTTT.

This clonotype was counted a few times. The chain carries TRBV6-1 and TRBJ2-6; a possible D gene is TRBD1 (6 bases). The length of the CDR3 is 14 residues. Between the trimmed V and J ends, which lost 11 bases and 0 bases, there was a span of 11 bases. Germline V lookup: CDR1 MNHNS, CDR2 SASEGT. The CDR3 nucleotides are TGTGCCTGCGACAGGAGCTCTGGGGCCAACGTCCTGACTTTC. Its translation: CACDRSSGANVLTF.

The sample holds a few counts of this clonotype. V is TRBV7-2 and J is TRBJ1-3; D gene uncertain. The germline gives CDR1 SGHTA, CDR2 FQGNSA. This CDR3 is 13 amino acids long. V was clipped by 5 bases and J by 0 bases, with 5 bases between them. Written as DNA, the CDR3 is TGTGCCAGCAGCCGAATCTCTGGAAACACCATATATTTT. Its protein product is CASSRISGNTIYF.